This T cell receptor (beta chain) emerged from a study of T cells in localized non-small cell lung cancer. Study-level points and caveats: Greater blood T cell density accompanied longer overall survival. Heterogeneity remains possible, as sequencing covered one tumor region only.

The protocol was immunoSEQ multiplex PCR, while the TCRdb copy is restricted to in-frame clones and leaves out a portion. In the table there are 25,000 to 35,000 clones, 80% of which are singletons. In regard to this clone: The antigen is unknown.

The CDR3 is 15 amino acids. Trimming took 3 bases from V and 0 from J, leaving 10 bases between them. Germline V gene lookup returns CDR1 LNHDA and CDR2 SQIVND (reference sequence). The receptor was isolated from a male donor at least 60 years old with stage III squamous cell lung carcinoma. V is TRBV19 and J is TRBJ2-3; TRBD1 is a possible D gene (6 bases). Material: peripheral blood, obtained before any cancer treatment. The CDR3 loop is CASSMNRVSTDTQYF. DNA of the CDR3: TGTGCCAGTAGTATGAACAGGGTGAGCACAGATACGCAGTATTTT.